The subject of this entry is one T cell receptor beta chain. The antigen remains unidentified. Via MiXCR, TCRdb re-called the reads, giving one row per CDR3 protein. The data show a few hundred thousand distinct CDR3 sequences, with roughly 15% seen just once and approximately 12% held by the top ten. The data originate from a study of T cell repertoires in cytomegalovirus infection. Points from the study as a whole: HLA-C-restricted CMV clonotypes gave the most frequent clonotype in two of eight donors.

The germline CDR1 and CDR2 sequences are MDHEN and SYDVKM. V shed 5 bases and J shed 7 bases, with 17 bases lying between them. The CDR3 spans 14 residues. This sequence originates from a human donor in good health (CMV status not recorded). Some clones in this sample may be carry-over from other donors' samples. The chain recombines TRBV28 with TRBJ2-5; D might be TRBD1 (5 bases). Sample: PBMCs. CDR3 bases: TGTGCCAGCAGTATAACTCAGGGAATGGCGACCCAGTACTTC. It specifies CASSITQGMATQYF.